The 29 T cell receptor beta chains below were found in one sample sequenced in a study of beta chain features in type 1 diabetes. Every bit of the isolated RNA underwent reverse transcription, so sequencing read expressed TCRB transcripts. Using immunoSEQ multiplex PCR, the repertoire was profiled, and TCRdb retains in-frame clones only, with some absent. The data hold 200,000 to 250,000 clones, with 13% to 15% observed a single time. Sample: naive CD4+ T cells from blood. Source of these receptors: a woman aged 40 to 50 in good health.

V usage is TRBV5-6 and J usage is TRBJ2-2, with D unclear. V was clipped by 1 base and J by 4 bases, with 5 bases between them. The CDR3 consists of 13 residues. Germline-derived CDR1 and CDR2 are SGHDT and YYEEEE. CDR3 sequence: CASSLTGTGELFF. For the CDR3, the DNA is TGTGCCAGCAGCTTGACTGGCACCGGGGAGCTGTTTTTT.

V is TRBV2 and J is TRBJ2-6, with TRBD1 matching 10 bases. The CDR3 is 17 amino acids. Germline V gene sequence: CDR1 SNHLY, CDR2 FYNNEI. DNA for the CDR3: TGTGCTACTACTGGTGGGACAGGGGTCTCTGGGGCCAACGTCCTGACTTTC. Residues: CATTGGTGVSGANVLTF.

The chain has TRBV15 and TRBJ1-2, with D hard to call. The CDR3 length is 14 residues. The germline CDR1 and CDR2 sequences are LNHNV and YYDKDF (reference sequence). V lost 3 bases and J 3 bases, leaving 11 bases between the germline ends. The CDR3, as DNA: TGTGCCACCAGCAGGAGAGGCGGGGACTATGGCTACACCTTC. Translation gives CATSRRGGDYGYTF.

J is TRBJ2-5 and V is TRBV5-1, with D possibly TRBD2 on 5 matching bases. Germline CDR1 reads SGHRS; CDR2 reads YFSETQ. V was cut by 4 bases and J by 2 bases, with 12 bases left in between. CDR3 length: 14 amino acids. In DNA form, the CDR3 reads TGCGCCAGCAGCGGCGGGCAGGTACAAGAGACCCAGTACTTC. Its translation is CASSGGQVQETQYF.

The V and J genes are TRBV27 and TRBJ1-6; 12 bases are a match to TRBD1. The CDR3 loop spans 15 amino acids. CDR1 and CDR2 from the germline V gene are MNHEY and SMNVEV (reference sequence). Trimming removed 4 bases from V and 12 bases from J; junction bases left unmatched: 7. The CDR3 sequence is CASSSTGQGAVPLHF. In DNA, the CDR3 is TGTGCCAGCAGTTCCACGGGACAGGGGGCAGTACCCCTCCACTTT.

The CDR3 is CASSLPPGHLNTEAFF. The CDR3 coding sequence is TGTGCCAGCAGCTTACCTCCGGGACACCTGAACACTGAAGCTTTCTTT. The rearrangement uses TRBV7-9 and TRBJ1-1; D is perhaps TRBD1 (6 bases). V lost 2 bases and J lost 0, with 13 bases in between. The CDR3 contains 16 residues. CDR1 and CDR2 from the germline V gene are SEHNR and FQNEAQ (reference sequence).

The chain combines TRBV7-2 with TRBJ1-6; 8 bases align to TRBD1. The V segment lost 4 bases and the J segment 5 bases; nucleotides outside the gene matches: 4. The CDR3 has 15 residues. Per the germline V gene, CDR1 is SGHTA and CDR2 is FQGNSA. CDR3 nucleotides: TGTGCCAGCAGCTCCGGGACAGGCCATAATTCACCCCTCCACTTT. This codes for CASSSGTGHNSPLHF.

This chain connects TRBV23-1 to TRBJ1-5; the D gene is possibly TRBD1 (6 bases). TRBV23-1 is placed among ORFs of uncertain function. V was shortened by 10 bases and J by 0 bases, with 10 bases between the two germline ends. This CDR3 is built from 13 residues. As DNA, the CDR3 is TGCGCCACCCACAGGGATAGCAATCAGCCCCAGCATTTT. Residues: CATHRDSNQPQHF.

A few counts support this clone. CDR3 residues: CASSPLSTGAGANVLTF. The CDR3 nucleotides are TGTGCCAGCAGCCCATTATCGACAGGGGCCGGGGCCAACGTCCTGACTTTC. The chain recombines TRBV5-6 with TRBJ2-6, with TRBD1 matching over 8 bases. Trimming at V came to 4 bases and at J to 4 bases, leaving 10 bases not matched to a gene. This CDR3 is 17 amino acids long. Germline CDR1 SGHDT, CDR2 YYEEEE. Using reference TRBV5-6 and TRBJ2-6 for the parts outside the CDR3, the full variable domain is DAGVTQSPTHLIKTRGQQVTLRCSPKSGHDTVSWYQQALGQGPQFIFQYYEEEERQRGNFPDRFSGHQFPNYSSELNVNALLLGDSALYLCASSPLSTGAGANVLTFGAGSRLTVL.

This rearrangement joins TRBV6-6 to TRBJ1-5; D is unresolved. CDR3 length equals 16 residues. The germline V and J ends were trimmed by 6 bases and 2 bases, with 17 bases remaining between them. Germline CDR1 and CDR2: MNHNY and SVGAGI (reference sequence). CDR3 sequence (DNA): TGTGCCAGCAGCGACCGAATTTCCGGGGGCAATCAGCCCCAGCATTTT. Protein sequence: CASSDRISGGNQPQHF.

This clone was counted ten times or more. Here the CDR3 DNA reads TGCGCCAGCAGCCAGATGACTAGCGGGGCGACTTCTGGGGCCAACGTCCTGACTTTC. Translated: CASSQMTSGATSGANVLTF. The J gene is TRBJ2-6, the V gene TRBV4-3, with TRBD2 matching over 11 bases. The CDR3 is 19 amino acids. Germline V CDR1 and CDR2: LGHNA, YSLEER. The V gene end was trimmed by 3 bases and the J gene end by 1 base; junction bases not matched to a gene: 8.

The V gene is TRBV9, the J gene TRBJ1-2; D possibly corresponds to TRBD1 (6 bases). The CDR3 is 15 residues long. V was clipped by 0 bases and J by 2 bases, with 11 bases between them. Germline values: CDR1 SGDLS, CDR2 YYNGEE. This CDR3 reads CASSVDRVGNYGYTF. The CDR3 DNA sequence: TGTGCCAGCAGCGTAGACAGGGTGGGGAACTATGGCTACACCTTC.

This clone turned up a few times. The rearrangement links TRBV5-1 to TRBJ2-2; possibly TRBD2 for D (5 bases). Germline V gene sequence: CDR1 SGHRS, CDR2 YFSETQ. Trimming left V 6 bases short and J 7 bases short, with 10 bases between. This CDR3 has 12 amino acids. CDR3 residues: CASTVGGGELFF. CDR3 nucleotides: TGCGCCAGCACCGTAGGAGGCGGGGAGCTGTTTTTT.

The rearrangement links TRBV19 to TRBJ2-1; D gene ambiguous. The ends were cut back, 6 bases at V and 0 bases at J, with 6 bases in the middle. This CDR3 spans 13 amino acids. Germline values: CDR1 LNHDA, CDR2 SQIVND (reference sequence). The CDR3 bases are TGTGCCAGTAGGACTCACTCCTACAATGAGCAGTTCTTC. Its protein is CASRTHSYNEQFF. Full variable domain (outside the CDR3, taken from reference TRBV19 and TRBJ2-1): DGGITQSPKYLFRKEGQNVTLSCEQNLNHDAMYWYRQDPGQGLRLIYYSQIVNDFQKGDIAEGYSVSREKKESFPLTVTSAQKNPTAFYLCASRTHSYNEQFFGPGTRLTVL.

This clone showed up just a few times. Other DNA sequences of this sample code for an identical CDR3. The chain uses TRBV19 and TRBJ2-5; D remains unclear. V lost 1 base, J lost 3 bases, and 3 bases lay in between. The CDR3 loop spans 12 amino acids. The germline V gene has CDR1 LNHDA and CDR2 SQIVND (reference sequence). The CDR3 sequence is CASSIGEETQYF. Written as DNA, the CDR3 is TGTGCCAGTAGTATAGGAGAAGAGACCCAGTACTTC.

This clone appeared many times. V is TRBV7-2 and J is TRBJ2-2; D might be TRBD2 (5 bases). Trimming stripped 6 bases from V and 6 bases from J, with 8 bases between. CDR1 is SGHTA, CDR2 FQGNSA, per germline. The CDR3 contains 12 residues. The CDR3 DNA follows: TGTGCCAGCAGTCAGAGGGCCGGGGAGCTGTTTTTT. This gives the protein CASSQRAGELFF.

This clone was found a few times. The chain combines TRBV7-2 with TRBJ1-3, with D tentatively TRBD1 (5 bases). Trimming stripped 5 bases from V and 8 bases from J, with 10 bases between. The CDR3 is 12 residues long. CDR1 and CDR2 from the germline V gene are SGHTA and FQGNSA. The chain's CDR3 is CASSLTGHTIYF. The CDR3 DNA follows: TGTGCCAGCAGCCTAACAGGTCACACCATATATTTT. Full variable domain (missing parts from reference TRBV7-2 and TRBJ1-3): GAGVSQSPSNKVTEKGKDVELRCDPISGHTALYWYRQSLGQGLEFLIYFQGNSAPDKSGLPSDRFSAERTGGSVSTLTIQRTQQEDSAVYLCASSLTGHTIYFGEGSWLTVV.

This clone was counted many times. The CDR3 region is CASSLAGVRNTEAFF. In DNA form, the CDR3 reads TGTGCCAGCAGCTTAGCCGGGGTAAGGAACACTGAAGCTTTCTTT. The J gene is TRBJ1-1, the V gene TRBV7-2; D is ambiguous. Germline values: CDR1 SGHTA, CDR2 FQGNSA. The CDR3 has 15 amino acids. Trimming cost V 0 bases and J 1 base, with 9 bases left between them.

This clone was detected a few times. V and J are TRBV7-6 and TRBJ2-7; D ambiguous. CDR3 length equals 15 residues. Germline V CDR1 and CDR2: SGHVS, FNYEAQ. Trimming removed 3 bases from V and 0 bases from J, with 12 bases in between. Here the CDR3 reads CASSLSYGDSYEQYF. CDR3 sequence (DNA): TGTGCCAGCAGCTTGAGCTACGGAGACTCCTACGAGCAGTACTTC.

The chain couples TRBV7-9 to TRBJ2-3, with 13 positions matching TRBD2. Germline V lookup: CDR1 SEHNR, CDR2 FQNEAQ (reference sequence). This CDR3 has 16 amino acids. The J segment lost 1 base and the V segment lost 3 bases, leaving 1 base of the junction unmatched. The CDR3 region has the DNA TGTGCCAGCAGCTTCGGACTAGCGGGGGGCACAGATACGCAGTATTTT. Translated: CASSFGLAGGTDTQYF.

This clone was observed a handful of times. The chain carries TRBV9 and TRBJ2-1; 10 positions match TRBD2. CDR1 is SGDLS and CDR2 is YYNGEE in the germline V gene. The ends lost 3 bases at V and 4 bases at J; junction bases unmatched: 10. This CDR3 comprises 17 residues. The CDR3 region is CASSEVAGGRPYNEQFF. DNA of the CDR3: TGTGCCAGCAGCGAGGTAGCGGGGGGTCGCCCTTACAATGAGCAGTTCTTC.

This clone was counted a few times. The chain combines TRBV27 with TRBJ2-7, with 8 bases matching TRBD1. The germline V gene has CDR1 MNHEY and CDR2 SMNVEV (reference sequence). V was pared by 3 bases and J by 9 bases, with 10 bases of the junction left unmatched. This CDR3 comprises 14 residues. CDR3 sequence (DNA): TGTGCCAGCAGTTTCGACAGGGGAATAGGGAGGCAGTACTTC. Amino acid sequence: CASSFDRGIGRQYF.

The J gene is TRBJ2-3, the V gene TRBV5-4, with a tentative D call TRBD1 (5 bases). The germline V and J ends were trimmed by 6 bases and 0 bases, with 14 bases remaining between them. This CDR3 region has 15 residues. Germline CDR1 is SGHNT and CDR2 is YYREEE (reference sequence). The DNA for the CDR3 is TGTGCCAGCAACCCGACAGAAGCTAGCACAGATACGCAGTATTTT. Its protein product is CASNPTEASTDTQYF.

This clone was observed once. V is TRBV10-2 and J is TRBJ1-1; the D gene is possibly TRBD1 (6 bases). Germline values: CDR1 WSHSY, CDR2 SAAADI. Trimming removed 2 bases from V and 0 bases from J, with 16 bases in between. CDR3 size: 17 residues. CDR3 amino acids: CASSEGGRGGMNTEAFF. As DNA, the CDR3 is TGCGCCAGCAGTGAGGGGGGCAGGGGCGGAATGAACACTGAAGCTTTCTTT.

This chain links TRBV2 with TRBJ2-1; D may be TRBD2 (6 bases). Trimming left V 6 bases short and J 7 bases short, with 13 bases between. Germline CDR1 SNHLY, CDR2 FYNNEI. This CDR3 spans 13 amino acids. The CDR3 bases are TGTGCCAGCAGCCGGGACTTCCCGAATGAGCAGTTCTTC. It encodes CASSRDFPNEQFF. Drawing the rest from reference TRBV2 and TRBJ2-1, the complete variable domain is EPEVTQTPSHQVTQMGQEVILRCVPISNHLYFYWYRQILGQKVEFLVSFYNNEISEKSEIFDDQFSVERPDGSNFTLKIRSTKLEDSAMYFCASSRDFPNEQFFGPGTRLTVL.

This clone was observed a handful of times. The chain joins TRBV4-2 to TRBJ2-1; D unresolved. The CDR3 is made up of 14 amino acids. Per germline, CDR1 LGHNA and CDR2 YNFKEQ. V lost 0 bases and J lost 5, with 8 bases in between. DNA for the CDR3: TGTGCCAGCAGCCAAGACCCTAGGAACAATGAGCAGTTCTTC. Encoded protein: CASSQDPRNNEQFF.

J is TRBJ1-2 and V is TRBV2; weak D call: TRBD1 (5 bases). CDR3 length: 14 amino acids. Germline V gives CDR1 SNHLY, CDR2 FYNNEI. V was pared by 4 bases and J by 4 bases, with 13 bases between. DNA of the CDR3: TGTGCCAGCAGTGCATCGGAGACAGTCTATGGCTACACCTTC. Its protein is CASSASETVYGYTF.

This clone has a handful of counts. The chain combines TRBV6-5 with TRBJ1-2; 7 bases match TRBD1. The CDR3 length is 14 residues. V was clipped by 4 bases and J by 2 bases; unmatched bases: 4. Germline CDR1 MNHEY, CDR2 SVGAGI. The CDR3 bases are TGTGCCAGCAGTTCCCCGGGACAGAACTATGGCTACACCTTC. Protein: CASSSPGQNYGYTF.

This clone was counted between two and nine times. Written as DNA, the CDR3 is TGTGCCAGCAGCTCAGGGACACGGCGAACCCAGTACTTC. This codes for CASSSGTRRTQYF. V gene TRBV7-2 combines with J gene TRBJ2-5, with D tentatively TRBD1 (6 bases). This CDR3 has 13 amino acids. Germline V CDR1 and CDR2: SGHTA, FQGNSA. Trimming shortened V by 4 bases and J by 8 bases, and 14 bases separated the two germline ends.